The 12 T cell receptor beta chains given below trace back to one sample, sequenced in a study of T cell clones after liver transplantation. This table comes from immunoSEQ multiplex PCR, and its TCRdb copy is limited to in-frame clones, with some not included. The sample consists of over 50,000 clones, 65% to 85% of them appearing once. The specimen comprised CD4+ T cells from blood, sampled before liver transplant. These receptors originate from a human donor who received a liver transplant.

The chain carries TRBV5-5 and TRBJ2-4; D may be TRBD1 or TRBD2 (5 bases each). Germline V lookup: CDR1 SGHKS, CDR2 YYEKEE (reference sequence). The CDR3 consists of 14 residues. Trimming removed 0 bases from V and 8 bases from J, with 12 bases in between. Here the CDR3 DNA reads TGTGCCAGCAGCTTGGAGGTGGGGACGGACATTCAGTACTTC. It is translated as CASSLEVGTDIQYF.

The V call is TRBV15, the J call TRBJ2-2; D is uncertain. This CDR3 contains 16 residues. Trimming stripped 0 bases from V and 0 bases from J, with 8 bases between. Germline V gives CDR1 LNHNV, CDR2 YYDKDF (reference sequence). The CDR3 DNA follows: TGTGCCACCAGCAGAGATATAGCACCGAACACCGGGGAGCTGTTTTTT. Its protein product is CATSRDIAPNTGELFF.

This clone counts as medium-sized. Here the CDR3 reads CASSQADTNTGELFF. Written as DNA, the CDR3 is TGCGCCAGCAGCCAAGCCGACACCAACACCGGGGAGCTGTTTTTT. This chain joins TRBV4-1 and TRBJ2-2; D gene uncertain. The CDR3 spans 15 residues. Germline CDR1 reads MGHRA; CDR2 reads YSYEKL. V was pared by 1 base and J by 2 bases, with 8 bases between.

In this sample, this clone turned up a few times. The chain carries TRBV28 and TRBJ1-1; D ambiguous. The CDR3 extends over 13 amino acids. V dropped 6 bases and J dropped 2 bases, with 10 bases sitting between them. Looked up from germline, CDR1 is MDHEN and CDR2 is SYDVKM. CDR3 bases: TGTGCCAGCAGCGAAGTTCAAAACACTGAAGCTTTCTTT. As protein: CASSEVQNTEAFF.

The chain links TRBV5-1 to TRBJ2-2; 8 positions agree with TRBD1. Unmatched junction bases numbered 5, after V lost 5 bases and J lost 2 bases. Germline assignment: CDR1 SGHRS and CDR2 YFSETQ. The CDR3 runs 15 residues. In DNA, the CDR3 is TGCGCCAGCAGACAGGGGGAGCGTAACACCGGGGAGCTGTTTTTT. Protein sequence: CASRQGERNTGELFF.

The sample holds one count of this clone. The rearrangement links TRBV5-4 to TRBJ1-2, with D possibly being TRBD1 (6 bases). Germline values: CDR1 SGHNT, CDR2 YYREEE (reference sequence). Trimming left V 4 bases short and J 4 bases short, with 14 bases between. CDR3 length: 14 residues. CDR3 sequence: CASSPRDTGYGYTF. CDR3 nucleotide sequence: TGTGCCAGCAGCCCCAGGGACACGGGCTATGGCTACACCTTC.

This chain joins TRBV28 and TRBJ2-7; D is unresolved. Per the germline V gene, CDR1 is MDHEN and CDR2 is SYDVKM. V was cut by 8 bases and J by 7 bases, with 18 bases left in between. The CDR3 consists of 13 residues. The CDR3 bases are TGTGCCAGCGATGATCTAGTTCTGGGTGAGCAGTACTTC. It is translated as CASDDLVLGEQYF. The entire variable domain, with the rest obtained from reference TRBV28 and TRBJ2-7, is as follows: DVKVTQSSRYLVKRTGEKVFLECVQDMDHENMFWYRQDPGLGLRLIYFSYDVKMKEKGDIPEGYSVSREKKERFSLILESASTNQTSMYLCASDDLVLGEQYFGPGTRLTVT.

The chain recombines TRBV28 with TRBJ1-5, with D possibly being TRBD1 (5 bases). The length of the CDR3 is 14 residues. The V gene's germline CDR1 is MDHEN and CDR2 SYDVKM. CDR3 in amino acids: CATVRAGYNQPQHF. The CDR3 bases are TGTGCTACAGTAAGAGCAGGGTACAATCAGCCCCAGCATTTT.

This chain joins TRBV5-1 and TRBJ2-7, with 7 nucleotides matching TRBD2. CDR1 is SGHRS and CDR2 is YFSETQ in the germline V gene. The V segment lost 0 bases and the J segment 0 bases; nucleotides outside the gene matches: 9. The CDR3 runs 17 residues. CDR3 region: CASSLVGGGRTSYEQYF. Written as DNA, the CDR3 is TGCGCCAGCAGCTTGGTGGGTGGCGGGAGAACCTCCTACGAGCAGTACTTC. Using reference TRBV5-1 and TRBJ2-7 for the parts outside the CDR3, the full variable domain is KAGVTQTPRYLIKTRGQQVTLSCSPISGHRSVSWYQQTPGQGLQFLFEYFSETQRNKGNFPGRFSGRQFSNSRSEMNVSTLELGDSALYLCASSLVGGGRTSYEQYFGPGTRLTVT.

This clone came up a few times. The DNA of the CDR3 is TGCGCCAGCAGCTTGGGAACAGGGTTGGAGACCCAGTACTTC. It codes for CASSLGTGLETQYF. The V gene is TRBV5-1, the J gene TRBJ2-5, with TRBD1 as a possible D gene (6 bases). V was clipped by 0 bases and J by 5 bases, with 11 bases between them. Germline CDR1 reads SGHRS; CDR2 reads YFSETQ. This CDR3 contains 14 residues.

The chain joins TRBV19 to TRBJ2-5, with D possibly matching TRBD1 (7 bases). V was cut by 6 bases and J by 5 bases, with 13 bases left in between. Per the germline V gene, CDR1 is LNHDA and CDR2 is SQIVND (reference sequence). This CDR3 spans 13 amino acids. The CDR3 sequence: CASREGTVETQYF. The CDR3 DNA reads TGTGCCAGTAGGGAGGGGACAGTCGAGACCCAGTACTTC.

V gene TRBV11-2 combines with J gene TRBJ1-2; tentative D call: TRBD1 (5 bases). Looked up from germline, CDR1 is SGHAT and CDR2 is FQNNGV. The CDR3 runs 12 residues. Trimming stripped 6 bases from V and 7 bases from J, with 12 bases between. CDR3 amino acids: CASSSSGSGYTF. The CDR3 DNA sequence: TGTGCCAGCAGTTCTTCAGGGTCTGGCTACACCTTC. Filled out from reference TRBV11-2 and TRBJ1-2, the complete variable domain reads EAGVAQSPRYKIIEKRQSVAFWCNPISGHATLYWYQQILGQGPKLLIQFQNNGVVDDSQLPKDRFSAERLKGVDSTLKIQPAKLEDSAVYLCASSSSGSGYTFGSGTRLTVV.